This paragraph covers one TCR beta chain sequence. The antigen is undetermined. These data come from a study of cytomegalovirus exposure and HLA in healthy donors. The primer mix had 60 Vbeta and 13 Jbeta primers. Libraries were prepared by immunoSEQ multiplex PCR; TCRdb keeps only in-frame clonotypes and omits some of them. The table has roughly 150,000 clones, roughly 68% seen once. Germline V gives CDR1 SGHNT, CDR2 YENEEA. Trimming left V 3 bases short and J 8 bases short, with 11 bases between. This CDR3 has 13 amino acids. General study results and limits: Rarity marked most TCR sequences, yet some public TCRs occurred in many donors.

V and J are TRBV11-3 and TRBJ2-1, with a possible D match to TRBD1 (5 bases). Sequenced input: PBMCs. The receptor was derived from a man aged 30-40 years in good health and CMV-seropositive. CDR3 sequence: CASSLSWGDEQFF. The CDR3 nucleotides read TGTGCCAGCAGCTTGAGTTGGGGCGATGAGCAGTTCTTC.